Sequencing of this T cell receptor (beta chain) was carried out in a study of blood T cell repertoires in COVID-19. The CDR3 extends over 17 amino acids. The junction had 14 bases not matched to a gene; V was cut back by 4 bases and J by 7 bases. The germline gives CDR1 LGHDT, CDR2 YNNKEL (reference sequence). Using immunoSEQ multiplex PCR, the repertoire was profiled, and TCRdb retains in-frame clones only, with some absent. The sample lists 200,000 to 250,000 clones; around 84% were seen once. In this sample, this clone turned up once. The specimen sequenced was PBMCs or T cells enriched from blood (not recorded which). This clonotype originated in a middle-aged woman who had recovered from COVID-19. The rearrangement links TRBV3-1 (or the pseudogene TRBV3-2) to TRBJ2-3, with 10 bases fitting TRBD2. The CDR3 loop reads CASSPPWGAGGPNTQYF. The CDR3 DNA is TGTGCCAGCAGCCCTCCGTGGGGAGCGGGAGGGCCTAATACGCAGTATTTT.